The T cell receptor beta chain under discussion was sequenced for a study of breast tumors, draining lymph nodes, adjacent tissues. TCRdb redid the calling of the multiplex PCR reads with MiXCR, one entry per CDR3 protein. The sample lists around 130,000 distinct CDR3 sequences, around 20% occurring once. In this sample, this clonotype turned up many times. This CDR3 contains 16 residues. Germline V lookup: CDR1 LNHNV, CDR2 YYDKDF (reference sequence). The V end lost 1 base, the J end lost 8 bases, and 17 bases lay between the germline ends. Samples came from axillary lymph nodes draining the breast cancer.

The gene calls are TRBV15 and TRBJ1-4; the D gene is possibly TRBD1 (5 bases). The receptor was isolated from a female donor with breast cancer. Some clones in this sample may be carry-over from other donors' samples. The sample comprised axillary lymph node tissue. The CDR3 here is CATSRVQGGGLEKLFF. The CDR3 region has the DNA TGTGCCACCAGCAGAGTCCAGGGTGGGGGATTGGAAAAACTGTTTTTT.